The 24 T cell receptor beta chains below all came from one sample that was sequenced in a study of cytomegalovirus exposure and HLA in healthy donors. The primer mix had 60 Vbeta and 13 Jbeta primers. The data were produced by immunoSEQ multiplex PCR, yet TCRdb's version contains in-frame clones alone and is incomplete. In the table there are some 110,000 clones, roughly 68% of which are singletons. The source material was PBMCs. Receptors originate from a man in his thirties or forties in good health and CMV-seropositive.

This sequence joins TRBV7-6 and TRBJ1-2, with 8 bases identical to TRBD1. CDR3 length: 13 amino acids. Germline-derived CDR1 and CDR2 are SGHVS and FNYEAQ. Trimming cost V 1 base and J 8 bases; bases outside gene matches: 3. The chain's CDR3 is CASSLEQGEGYTF. The DNA of the CDR3 is TGTGCCAGCAGCTTAGAACAGGGGGAGGGCTACACCTTC.

The J gene is TRBJ2-3, the V gene TRBV11-2; the D gene is possibly TRBD2 (7 bases). Germline CDR1 reads SGHAT; CDR2 reads FQNNGV. V was cut by 1 base and J by 6 bases, with 11 bases left in between. The CDR3 is 14 amino acids. CDR3 DNA sequence: TGTGCCAGCAGCTTAGTAGGGGGGGAGGATACGCAGTATTTT. This codes for CASSLVGGEDTQYF.

This chain connects TRBV18 to TRBJ2-7; a weak D match, TRBD2 (5 bases). There are 14 residues in the CDR3. The ends were cut back, 3 bases at V and 4 bases at J, with 13 bases in the middle. CDR1 and CDR2 from the germline V gene are KGHSH and LQKENI. The CDR3 DNA follows: TGTGCCAGCTCACCTAGTGAGGGTGGGTACGAGCAGTACTTC. Its translation: CASSPSEGGYEQYF.

J is TRBJ2-5 and V is TRBV5-1; D call uncertain. The CDR3 contains 15 residues. V lost 0 bases, J lost 5 bases, and 14 bases lay in between. Looked up from germline, CDR1 is SGHRS and CDR2 is YFSETQ. The chain's CDR3 is CASSLAAGRIETQYF. CDR3 bases: TGCGCCAGCAGCTTGGCGGCAGGCAGGATTGAGACCCAGTACTTC.

The chain is built from TRBV27 and TRBJ1-2, with 7 nucleotides matching TRBD1. The V and J ends lost 5 bases and 1 base, in that order; junction bases with no gene match: 1. This CDR3 contains 13 residues. Germline V CDR1 and CDR2: MNHEY, SMNVEV (reference sequence). The CDR3 sequence is CASSTGVNYGYTF. CDR3 sequence (DNA): TGTGCCAGCAGTACAGGGGTTAACTATGGCTACACCTTC.

This chain links TRBV7-3 with TRBJ1-4; possible D gene TRBD1, 5 bases. This CDR3 has 13 amino acids. Deletions cut 11 bases from V and 0 bases from J, with 10 bases between. Germline values: CDR1 SGHTA, CDR2 FQGTGA. The CDR3 spells CASGGATNEKLFF. The CDR3 DNA sequence: TGTGCCTCGGGGGGGGCAACTAATGAAAAACTGTTTTTT.

The table lists this clone with a few counts. The chain combines TRBV6-4 with TRBJ1-1, with 8 bases fitting TRBD1. Trimming removed 0 bases from V and 2 bases from J; junction bases left unmatched: 8. Germline loops: CDR1 MRHNA, CDR2 SNTAGT. CDR3 length equals 17 residues. The CDR3 coding sequence is TGTGCCAGCAGTGACTCTGGGCAGGGGGCAAAAAACACTGAAGCTTTCTTT. Its translation is CASSDSGQGAKNTEAFF.

This clone was detected only a few times. The chain links TRBV5-1 to TRBJ1-1; possible D gene TRBD1, 6 bases. The CDR3 spans 14 residues. The germline V gene has CDR1 SGHRS and CDR2 YFSETQ. With 4 bases removed from V and 4 bases from J, the gap between germline ends came to 14 bases. The CDR3 reads CASSLQGSATEAFF. The CDR3 DNA reads TGCGCCAGCAGCCTACAGGGATCCGCCACTGAAGCTTTCTTT.

This clone was observed a few times. The V and J genes are TRBV5-4 and TRBJ2-5; D possibly corresponds to TRBD1 (6 bases). V was pared by 2 bases and J by 5 bases, with 10 bases between. Germline CDR1 and CDR2: SGHNT and YYREEE (reference sequence). There are 13 residues in the CDR3. CDR3 bases: TGTGCCAGCAGCTTCAGGGGTAGGGAGACCCAGTACTTC. Its translation is CASSFRGRETQYF.

The rearrangement joins TRBV5-3 to TRBJ2-3; 10 nucleotides agree with TRBD2. TRBV5-3 is recorded as an ORF, its role being uncertain. Losses at the gene ends were 0 bases for V and 5 bases for J; bases not matched to a gene: 0. The CDR3 length is 14 residues. The CDR3 here is CARSLGLAGDTQYF. DNA of the CDR3: TGTGCCAGAAGCTTGGGACTAGCGGGAGATACGCAGTATTTT.

About this clone: At the DNA level, this CDR3 is encoded by other sequences in the same sample as well. CDR3 sequence (DNA): TGTGCCAGCAGTGACTCTAGCGGGGGGGCCAATGAGCAGTTCTTC. It codes for CASSDSSGGANEQFF. The chain joins TRBV6-4 to TRBJ2-1, with 11 bases matching TRBD2. This CDR3 region has 15 residues. The V gene's germline CDR1 is MRHNA and CDR2 SNTAGT. V shed 0 bases and J 6 bases; nucleotides not matched to a gene: 1.

This clone was detected a few times. V gene TRBV11-2 combines with J gene TRBJ1-2; possibly TRBD1 for D (6 bases). This CDR3 has 14 residues. Trimming removed 0 bases from V and 8 bases from J, with 13 bases in between. Germline loops: CDR1 SGHAT, CDR2 FQNNGV. The CDR3 protein is CASSLDRGSSGYTF. The CDR3 region has the DNA TGTGCCAGCAGCTTAGACAGGGGATCGTCGGGCTACACCTTC.

This chain joins TRBV6-6 and TRBJ2-5, with D maybe TRBD1 (6 bases). The J call is uncertain, as TRBJ2-7 better fits the DNA end. This CDR3 has 12 residues. Germline V lookup: CDR1 MNHNY, CDR2 SVGAGI (reference sequence). The CDR3 DNA follows: TGTGCCAGCAGCGGACAGTCCTACGAGCAGTACTTC. Its protein is CASSGQSYEQYF.

This clone was seen more than once but under ten times. The CDR3 coding sequence is TGTGCCAGCAGTGATGCAGGGTCGGGAGAGACCCAGTACTTC. Amino acids: CASSDAGSGETQYF. V and J are TRBV6-1 and TRBJ2-5, with a weak D call TRBD1 (5 bases). The V and J ends lost 3 bases and 4 bases respectively, with 12 bases between them. CDR1 MNHNS and CDR2 SASEGT come from the germline V gene. This CDR3 has 14 residues.

The V and J genes are TRBV11-2 and TRBJ1-1; D may be TRBD1 (6 bases). CDR3 length: 14 amino acids. The V and J ends lost 7 bases and 5 bases respectively, with 17 bases between them. Looked up from germline, CDR1 is SGHAT and CDR2 is FQNNGV. The CDR3 sequence: CASILDRWGTEAFF. The CDR3 DNA follows: TGTGCCAGCATCCTTGACAGGTGGGGTACTGAAGCTTTCTTT.

The chain couples TRBV11-2 to TRBJ2-7, with TRBD2 as a possible D gene (5 bases). CDR1 is SGHAT, CDR2 FQNNGV, per germline. V was pared by 4 bases and J by 3 bases, with 10 bases between. CDR3 length: 13 amino acids. The DNA for the CDR3 is TGTGCCAGCAGCTACGGAGGAAGCTACGAGCAGTACTTC. This sequence encodes CASSYGGSYEQYF.

This clone was counted only a few times. This sequence joins TRBV5-4 and TRBJ2-1; D possibly corresponds to TRBD2 (7 bases). This CDR3 spans 17 amino acids. Trimming removed 0 bases from V and 7 bases from J, with 20 bases in between. In germline, CDR1 is SGHNT, CDR2 YYREEE (reference sequence). This CDR3 reads CASSLGGGGAIYNEQFF. The CDR3 nucleotides read TGTGCCAGCAGCTTGGGGGGAGGGGGGGCGATTTATAATGAGCAGTTCTTC.

V is TRBV21-1 and J is TRBJ1-1; TRBD1, the D gene given by the table, was not confirmed from the DNA. TRBV21-1 is tagged as a pseudogene. The CDR3 totals 16 residues. CDR3 region: CASSKGGGQGGMGAFF. The CDR3 nucleotides read TGTGCCAGCAGCAAAGGGGGGGGACAGGGGGGAATGGGAGCTTTCTTT.

This chain joins TRBV30 and TRBJ1-1; TRBD1 matches 8 bases. The CDR3 sequence is 14 residues long. V trimming: 2 bases; J trimming: 1 base; junction bases outside the gene matches: 3. The germline V gene has CDR1 GTSNPN and CDR2 SVGIG (reference sequence). CDR3 sequence reads: CAWSRTGKNTEAFF. The CDR3 DNA follows: TGTGCCTGGAGTCGGACAGGGAAGAACACTGAAGCTTTCTTT. Full variable domain (missing parts from reference TRBV30 and TRBJ1-1): SQTIHQWPATLVQPVGSPLSLECTVEGTSNPNLYWYRQAAGRGLQLLFYSVGIGQISSEVPQNLSASRPQDRQFILSSKKLLLSDSGFYLCAWSRTGKNTEAFFGQGTRLTVV.

The chain couples TRBV4-3 to TRBJ2-6, with TRBD2 matching 8 bases. The V segment lost 0 bases and the J segment 4 bases; nucleotides outside the gene matches: 5. Germline V lookup: CDR1 LGHNA, CDR2 YSLEER. This CDR3 has 17 amino acids. Here the CDR3 reads CASSQDFGGAGANVLTF. The CDR3 DNA reads as TGCGCCAGCAGCCAAGATTTCGGGGGGGCGGGGGCCAACGTCCTGACTTTC.

The chain employs TRBV9 and TRBJ2-7; TRBD1 agrees at 7 bases. The CDR3 totals 15 residues. V dropped 0 bases and J dropped 3; count of bases not matched to a gene: 6. Per germline, CDR1 SGDLS and CDR2 YYNGEE. CDR3 residues: CASSVGTGANYEQYV. As DNA, the CDR3 is TGTGCCAGCAGCGTAGGAACAGGGGCCAACTACGAGCAGTACGTC.

The chain uses TRBV9 and TRBJ2-5; 8 bases fit TRBD2. The CDR3 spans 14 residues. V was clipped by 4 bases and J by 2 bases; unmatched bases: 4. CDR1 is SGDLS and CDR2 is YYNGEE in the germline V gene. CDR3 residues: CASSLSGGQETQYF. DNA for the CDR3: TGTGCCAGCAGCTTATCGGGGGGGCAAGAGACCCAGTACTTC.

V and J are TRBV7-9 and TRBJ1-4; D may be TRBD1 (6 bases). This CDR3 contains 14 residues. V gave up 5 bases and J gave up 5 bases, with 12 bases separating them. Germline loops: CDR1 SEHNR, CDR2 FQNEAQ (reference sequence). CDR3 amino acids: CASSQGGDNEKLFF. CDR3 coding DNA: TGTGCCAGCAGCCAAGGGGGGGACAATGAAAAACTGTTTTTT.

CDR3 sequence reads: CASYDRRVYGYTF. The CDR3 DNA follows: TGTGCCAGTTACGACAGACGGGTTTATGGCTACACCTTC. The J gene is TRBJ1-2, the V gene TRBV28; D is possibly TRBD1 (5 bases). The CDR3 is 13 amino acids. Trimming took off 9 bases at V and 5 bases at J, with 16 bases between the two ends. The V gene's germline CDR1 is MDHEN and CDR2 SYDVKM.